This T cell receptor beta chain was retrieved from a study of blood T cell repertoires in COVID-19. Original data processing: Amplification with reference gene primers provided the estimates of nucleated cell counts. Sequencing was performed with immunoSEQ multiplex PCR; in TCRdb, only in-frame clones are kept and a portion is missing. The DNA was the basis for D and trimming; V, J and clone size are from that table. The data contain about 220,000 clones, approximately 82% of them singletons. Germline V gene sequence: CDR1 MNHNY, CDR2 SVGAGI (reference sequence). V lost 5 bases, J lost 2 bases, and 14 bases lay in between. The CDR3 totals 15 residues.

This rearrangement joins TRBV6-6 to TRBJ2-3; possibly TRBD2 for D (6 bases). The sequencing sample was made of peripheral blood. This clonotype was sampled from a man aged 50-60 years with active or convalescent COVID-19. CDR3 in amino acids: CASSPSAGSTDTQYF. The CDR3 nucleotides read TGTGCCAGCAGTCCCTCTGCGGGATCCACAGATACGCAGTATTTT.